This is a list of T cell receptor beta chains from one sample in a study of cytomegalovirus exposure and HLA in healthy donors. The table came from immunoSEQ multiplex PCR; TCRdb's copy has only in-frame clones and leaves some out. The sample comprises about 140,000 clones, 70% to 80% of which are singletons, and over 2% rests with the top ten. The specimen sequenced was PBMCs. These receptors originate from a woman aged 18-29 years in good health and CMV-seropositive. Each CDR3 is given with its conserved first and last residue. A D gene is named only where the DNA matches it firmly. Size is stated for part of the rows, as once, few or many counts, or as a class when the clone is expanded.

clone size,V gene,J gene,D gene,CDR3 DNA,CDR3 protein
once,TRBV11-2,TRBJ1-5,-,TGTGCCAGCAGCCGAACACGGACAGTGAGCAATCAGCCCCAGCATTTT,CASSRTRTVSNQPQHF
-,TRBV19,TRBJ1-1,TRBD1,TGTGCCAGTAGTTCGGGACAGAAGAACACTGAAGCTTTCTTT,CASSSGQKNTEAFF
-,TRBV7-9,TRBJ1-2,-,TGTGCCAGCAGCCAAACGGGGGGGAATGGCTACACCTTC,CASSQTGGNGYTF
-,TRBV7-2,TRBJ2-7,TRBD1,TGTGCCAGCAGGAGACAGGGGGCGAGCGAGCAGTACTTC,CASRRQGASEQYF
once,TRBV7-9,TRBJ2-5,-,TGTGCCAGCAGCTCGGCGAGGGAGACCCAGTACTTC,CASSSARETQYF
-,TRBV25-1,TRBJ1-1,TRBD1,TGTGCCAGCTACGGAGGGCCCCAGGGGGCGGCATTGGCCGAAGCTTTCTTT,CASYGGPQGAALAEAFF
-,TRBV18,TRBJ2-2,-,TGTGCCAGCTCACCGGGACTCGACACCGGGGAGCTGTTTTTT,CASSPGLDTGELFF
-,TRBV19,TRBJ1-1,-,TGTGCCAGTAGTATAGGAGGGCTAGGCACTGAAGCTTTCTTT,CASSIGGLGTEAFF
-,TRBV7-2,TRBJ1-4,-,TGTGCCAGCAGCCCGGACTCCGCCTCTGAAAAACTGTTTTTT,CASSPDSASEKLFF
once,TRBV29-1,TRBJ2-5,-,TGCAGCCTCAAGACAGGACCGGGGACCCAGTACTTC,CSLKTGPGTQYF
once,TRBV6-1,TRBJ2-3,-,TGTGCCACTCCCCAGGACGGCGGCGGGACAGATACGCAGTATTTT,CATPQDGGGTDTQYF